This TCR beta chain is drawn from a study of cytomegalovirus exposure and HLA in healthy donors. In germline, CDR1 is MNHEY, CDR2 SVGAGI. The CDR3 consists of 16 residues. Trimming took 0 bases from V and 0 from J, leaving 9 bases between them. 13 Jbeta primers and 60 Vbeta primers were used for the PCR. The data were produced by immunoSEQ multiplex PCR, yet TCRdb's version contains in-frame clones alone and is incomplete. The table shows 140,000 to 150,000 clones, with approximately 80% occurring only once. This clone appeared once. Antigen: not known. Overall study findings and caveats: Prior analysis indicated that the majority of TCR beta V segments exhibited productivity approximately 87% or approximately 30% of the time. It was confirmed in vitro that three of the CMV-associated chains were specific for CMV antigens.

The receptor was derived from a male donor in good health and CMV-seronegative. Sequenced input: PBMCs. The chain recombines TRBV6-5 with TRBJ1-3; D unresolved. The CDR3 coding sequence is TGTGCCAGCAGTTACTCACGACCGGGCTCTGGAAACACCATATATTTT. It yields the protein CASSYSRPGSGNTIYF.